This T cell receptor beta chain emerged from a study of shared clonotypes between healthy human individuals. Trimming at V came to 2 bases and at J to 7 bases, leaving 4 bases not matched to a gene. The CDR3 extends over 14 amino acids. From germline, CDR1 is SGHTA and CDR2 FQGTGA. Genomic DNA of each subset was evenly split across several immunoSEQ plates. The data were produced by immunoSEQ multiplex PCR, yet TCRdb's version contains in-frame clones alone and is incomplete. The sample has fewer than 1.4 million clones; more than 75% are singletons. The chain is built from TRBV7-3 and TRBJ2-1; 8 nucleotides line up with TRBD2. Source material: memory CD4+ T cells from PBMCs. The subset denotes: CD45RA-negative fraction. The receptor's source is a man aged 18-30 years in good health. Some clones in this sample may be carry-over from other donors' samples. CDR3 sequence (DNA): TGTGCCAGCAGCTTATATGGGACTAGTAATGAGCAGTTCTTC. Translated, it gives CASSLYGTSNEQFF.